These T cell receptor beta chains were read from a single sample in a study of T cell responses to AZD1222 COVID-19 vaccine. Some clones are missing from TCRdb's copy, which holds only in-frame ones; the method was immunoSEQ multiplex PCR. There are 54,000 or so clones in the sample; 70% to 90% occur only once, and 3% to 4% lies in the top ten. The sequencing here drew on peripheral blood, taken on day 0 of AZD1222 vaccination. These TCRs come from an adult in good health. Both conserved end residues are part of each CDR3.

v_gene	CDR3aa
TRBV7-3	CASSLEKASSGEQYF
TRBV28	CASSRSGTGLETQYF
TRBV27	CASSLSPANTEAFF
TRBV14	CASSQFRGIGSPLHF
TRBV10-2	CASSEPSIDEQYF
TRBV12-3/TRBV12-4	CASSHSADYGYTF
TRBV19	CASSIGGTTQETQYF
TRBV5-1	CASSLGSDYGYTF
TRBV18	CASSPLDRGNTGELFF
TRBV4-3	CASSQDFLSGSGYEQYF
TRBV5-4	CASSLIGSGRSGYTF
TRBV18	CASSPFETWVEQYF
TRBV14	CASSQDFSQNRDTQYF
TRBV19	CASSRTGNEKLFF
TRBV6-5	CASGTEGKTQYF
TRBV5-1	CASSPNRDSPLHF
TRBV11-1	CASSPNRGYNEQFF
TRBV11-2	CASSLDTYNYGYTF
TRBV3-1/TRBV3-2	CASSSYDTQYF